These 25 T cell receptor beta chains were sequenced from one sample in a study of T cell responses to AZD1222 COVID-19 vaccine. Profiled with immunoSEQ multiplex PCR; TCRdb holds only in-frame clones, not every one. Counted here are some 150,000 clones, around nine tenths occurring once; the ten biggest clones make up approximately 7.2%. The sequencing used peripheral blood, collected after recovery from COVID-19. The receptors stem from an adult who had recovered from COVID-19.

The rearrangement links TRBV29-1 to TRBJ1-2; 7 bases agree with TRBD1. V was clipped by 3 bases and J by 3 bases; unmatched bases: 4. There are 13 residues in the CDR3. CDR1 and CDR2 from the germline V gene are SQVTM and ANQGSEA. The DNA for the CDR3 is TGCAGCGTTGAGACAGGGAGGGACTATGGCTACACCTTC. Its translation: CSVETGRDYGYTF. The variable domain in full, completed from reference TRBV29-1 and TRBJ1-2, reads SAVISQKPSRDICQRGTSLTIQCQVDSQVTMMFWYRQQPGQSLTLIATANQGSEATYESGFVIDKFPISRPNLTFSTLTVSNMSPEDSSIYLCSVETGRDYGYTFGSGTRLTVV.

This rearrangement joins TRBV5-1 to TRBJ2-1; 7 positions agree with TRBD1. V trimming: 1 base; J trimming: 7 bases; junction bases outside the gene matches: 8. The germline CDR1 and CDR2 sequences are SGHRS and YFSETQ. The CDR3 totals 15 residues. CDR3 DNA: TGCGCCAGCAGCTTGCGACAGGGATTGATGAATGAGCAGTTCTTC. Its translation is CASSLRQGLMNEQFF.

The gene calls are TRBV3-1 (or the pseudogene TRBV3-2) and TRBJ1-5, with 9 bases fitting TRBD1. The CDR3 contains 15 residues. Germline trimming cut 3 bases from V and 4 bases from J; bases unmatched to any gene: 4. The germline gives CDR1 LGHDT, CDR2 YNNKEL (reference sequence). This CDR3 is CASSQGTGSNQPQHF. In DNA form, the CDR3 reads TGTGCCAGCAGCCAGGGGACAGGGTCTAATCAGCCCCAGCATTTT.

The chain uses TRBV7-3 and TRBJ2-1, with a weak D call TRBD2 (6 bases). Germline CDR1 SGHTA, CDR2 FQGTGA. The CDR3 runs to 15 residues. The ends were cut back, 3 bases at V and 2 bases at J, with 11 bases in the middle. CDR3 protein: CASSLDPGAYNEQFF. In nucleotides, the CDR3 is TGTGCCAGCAGCTTGGACCCGGGAGCCTACAATGAGCAGTTCTTC.

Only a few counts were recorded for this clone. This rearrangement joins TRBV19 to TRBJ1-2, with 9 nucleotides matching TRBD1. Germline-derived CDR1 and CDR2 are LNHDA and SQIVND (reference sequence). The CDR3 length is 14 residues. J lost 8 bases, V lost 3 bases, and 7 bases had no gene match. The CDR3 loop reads CASSIPGTGSGYTF. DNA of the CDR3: TGTGCCAGTAGTATCCCCGGGACAGGGAGCGGCTACACCTTC. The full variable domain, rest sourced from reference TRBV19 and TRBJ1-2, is DGGITQSPKYLFRKEGQNVTLSCEQNLNHDAMYWYRQDPGQGLRLIYYSQIVNDFQKGDIAEGYSVSREKKESFPLTVTSAQKNPTAFYLCASSIPGTGSGYTFGSGTRLTVV.

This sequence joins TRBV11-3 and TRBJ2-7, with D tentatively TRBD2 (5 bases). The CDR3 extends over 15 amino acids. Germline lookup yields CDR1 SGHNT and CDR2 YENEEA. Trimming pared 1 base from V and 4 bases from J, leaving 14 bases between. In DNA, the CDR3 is TGTGCCAGCAGCTTAGCCCCGGGCAGCGGTTACGAGCAGTACTTC. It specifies CASSLAPGSGYEQYF.

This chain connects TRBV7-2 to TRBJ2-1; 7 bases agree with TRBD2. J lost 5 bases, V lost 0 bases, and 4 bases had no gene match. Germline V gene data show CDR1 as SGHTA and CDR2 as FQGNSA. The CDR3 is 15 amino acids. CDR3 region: CASSLALAVDNEQFF. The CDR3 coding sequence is TGTGCCAGCAGCTTAGCTCTAGCGGTAGACAATGAGCAGTTCTTC.

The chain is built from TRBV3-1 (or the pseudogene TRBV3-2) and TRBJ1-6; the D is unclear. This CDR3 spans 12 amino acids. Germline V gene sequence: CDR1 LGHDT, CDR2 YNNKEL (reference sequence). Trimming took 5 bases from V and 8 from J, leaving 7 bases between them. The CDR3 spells CASSLGDSPLHF. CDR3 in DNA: TGTGCCAGCAGCTTGGGCGATTCACCCCTCCACTTT.

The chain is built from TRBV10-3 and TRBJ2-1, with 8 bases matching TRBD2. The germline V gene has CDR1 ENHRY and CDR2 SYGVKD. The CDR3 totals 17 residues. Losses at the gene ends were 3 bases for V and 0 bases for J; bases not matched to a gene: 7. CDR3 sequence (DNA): TGTGCCATCAGTGAAGGGAGCGGGAGAATCTCCTACAATGAGCAGTTCTTC. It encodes CAISEGSGRISYNEQFF.

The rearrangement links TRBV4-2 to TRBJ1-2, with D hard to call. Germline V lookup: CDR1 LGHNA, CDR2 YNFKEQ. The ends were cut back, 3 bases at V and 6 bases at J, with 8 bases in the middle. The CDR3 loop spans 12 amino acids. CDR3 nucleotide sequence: TGTGCCAGCAGCCAGTTGGGAGATGGCTACACCTTC. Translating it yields CASSQLGDGYTF.

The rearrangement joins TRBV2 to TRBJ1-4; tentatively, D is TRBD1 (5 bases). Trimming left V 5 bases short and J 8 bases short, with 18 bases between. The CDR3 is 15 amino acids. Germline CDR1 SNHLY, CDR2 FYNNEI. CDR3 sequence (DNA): TGTGCCAGCAGTCGGGACGCCCGGGGAGGGGAAAAACTGTTTTTT. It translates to CASSRDARGGEKLFF.

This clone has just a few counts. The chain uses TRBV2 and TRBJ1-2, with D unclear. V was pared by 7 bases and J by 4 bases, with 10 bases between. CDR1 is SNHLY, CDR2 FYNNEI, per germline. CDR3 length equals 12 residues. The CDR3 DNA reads TGTGCCAGCAACCCGGGAAGCTATGGCTACACCTTC. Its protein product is CASNPGSYGYTF. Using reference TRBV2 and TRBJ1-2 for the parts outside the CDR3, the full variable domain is EPEVTQTPSHQVTQMGQEVILRCVPISNHLYFYWYRQILGQKVEFLVSFYNNEISEKSEIFDDQFSVERPDGSNFTLKIRSTKLEDSAMYFCASNPGSYGYTFGSGTRLTVV.

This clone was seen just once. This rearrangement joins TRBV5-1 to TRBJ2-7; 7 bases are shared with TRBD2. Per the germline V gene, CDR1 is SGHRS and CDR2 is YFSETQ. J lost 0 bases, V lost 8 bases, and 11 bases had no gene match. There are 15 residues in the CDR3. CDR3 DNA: TGCGCCAGTAAAATCGGGCTAGCGGACTCCTACGAGCAGTACTTC. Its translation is CASKIGLADSYEQYF.

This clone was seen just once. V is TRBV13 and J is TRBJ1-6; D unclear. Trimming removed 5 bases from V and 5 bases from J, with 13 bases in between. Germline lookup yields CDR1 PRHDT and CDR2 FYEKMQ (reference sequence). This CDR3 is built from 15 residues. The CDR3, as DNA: TGTGCCAGCAGCCCCGGGGAACTGAATAATTCACCCCTCCACTTT. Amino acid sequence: CASSPGELNNSPLHF.

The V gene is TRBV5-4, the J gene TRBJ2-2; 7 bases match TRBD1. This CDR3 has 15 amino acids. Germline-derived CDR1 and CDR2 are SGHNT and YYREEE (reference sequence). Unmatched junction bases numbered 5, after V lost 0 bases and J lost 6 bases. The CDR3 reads CASSLEPRGSGELFF. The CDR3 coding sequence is TGTGCCAGCAGCTTGGAACCCAGGGGGTCCGGGGAGCTGTTTTTT.

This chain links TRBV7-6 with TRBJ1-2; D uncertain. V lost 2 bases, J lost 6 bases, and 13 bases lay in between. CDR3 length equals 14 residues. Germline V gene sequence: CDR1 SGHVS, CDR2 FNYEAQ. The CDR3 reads CASSLMPGSDGYTF. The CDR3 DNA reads TGTGCCAGCAGCTTAATGCCCGGTTCCGATGGCTACACCTTC.

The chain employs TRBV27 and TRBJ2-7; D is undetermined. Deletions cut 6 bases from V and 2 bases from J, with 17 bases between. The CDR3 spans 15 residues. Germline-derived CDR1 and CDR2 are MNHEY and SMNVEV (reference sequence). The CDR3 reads CASRPHIAIAYEQYF. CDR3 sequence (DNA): TGTGCCAGCAGGCCCCACATAGCCATAGCCTACGAGCAGTACTTC.

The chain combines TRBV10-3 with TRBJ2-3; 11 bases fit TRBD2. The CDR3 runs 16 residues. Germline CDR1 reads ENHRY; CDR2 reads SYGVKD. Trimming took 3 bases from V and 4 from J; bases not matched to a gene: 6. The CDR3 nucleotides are TGTGCCATCAGTGATATAGCGGGAGGGGATCCAGATACGCAGTATTTT. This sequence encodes CAISDIAGGDPDTQYF.

The CDR3: CASSRGGTEAFF. Written as DNA, the CDR3 is TGTGCCAGCAGCCGGGGGGGGACTGAAGCTTTCTTT. The chain employs TRBV3-1 (or the pseudogene TRBV3-2) and TRBJ1-1, with D possibly matching TRBD1 (5 bases). V was pared by 4 bases and J by 5 bases, with 8 bases between. This CDR3 has 12 amino acids. Germline-derived CDR1 and CDR2 are LGHDT and YNNKEL (reference sequence).

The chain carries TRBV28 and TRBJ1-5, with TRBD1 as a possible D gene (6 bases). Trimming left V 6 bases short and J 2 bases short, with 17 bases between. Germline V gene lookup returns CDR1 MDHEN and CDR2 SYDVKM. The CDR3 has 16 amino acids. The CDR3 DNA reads TGTGCCAGCAGCAGGGGTGTCGGCTCCGGCAATCAGCCCCAGCATTTT. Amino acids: CASSRGVGSGNQPQHF.

For the CDR3, the DNA is TGTGCCACCAGTGATCAGGGAACGTGGCGGGAGGGAAGCGAGCAGTTCTTC. Its translation: CATSDQGTWREGSEQFF. The V and J genes are TRBV24-1 and TRBJ2-1; TRBD2 matches 9 bases. The V gene end was trimmed by 3 bases and the J gene end by 10 bases; junction bases not matched to a gene: 15. Germline CDR1 reads KGHDR; CDR2 reads SFDVKD. The CDR3 runs 17 residues.

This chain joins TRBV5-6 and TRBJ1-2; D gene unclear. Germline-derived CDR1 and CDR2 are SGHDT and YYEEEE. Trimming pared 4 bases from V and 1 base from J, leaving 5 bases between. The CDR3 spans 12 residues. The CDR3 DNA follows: TGTGCCAGCAGCCAGGTTAACTATGGCTACACCTTC. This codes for CASSQVNYGYTF. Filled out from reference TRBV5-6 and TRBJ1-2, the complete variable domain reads DAGVTQSPTHLIKTRGQQVTLRCSPKSGHDTVSWYQQALGQGPQFIFQYYEEEERQRGNFPDRFSGHQFPNYSSELNVNALLLGDSALYLCASSQVNYGYTFGSGTRLTVV.

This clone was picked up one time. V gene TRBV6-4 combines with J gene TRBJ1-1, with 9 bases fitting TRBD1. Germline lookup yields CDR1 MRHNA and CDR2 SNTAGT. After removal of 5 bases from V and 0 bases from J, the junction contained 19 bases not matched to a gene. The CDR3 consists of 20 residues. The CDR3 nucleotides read TGTGCCAGCAGTCCCTACCCACTCGACAGGGGGGGACTCATGAACACTGAAGCTTTCTTT. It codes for CASSPYPLDRGGLMNTEAFF.

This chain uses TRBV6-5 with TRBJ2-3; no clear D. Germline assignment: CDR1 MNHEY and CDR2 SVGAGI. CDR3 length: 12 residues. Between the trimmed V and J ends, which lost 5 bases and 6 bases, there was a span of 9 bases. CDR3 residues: CASSQVGDTQYF. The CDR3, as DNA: TGTGCCAGCAGTCAGGTCGGGGATACGCAGTATTTT.

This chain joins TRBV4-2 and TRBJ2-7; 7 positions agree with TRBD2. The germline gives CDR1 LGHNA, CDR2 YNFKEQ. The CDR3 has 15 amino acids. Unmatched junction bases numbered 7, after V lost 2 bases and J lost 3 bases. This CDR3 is CASSQPGTNFYEQYF. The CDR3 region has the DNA TGTGCCAGCAGCCAACCCGGGACTAACTTCTACGAGCAGTACTTC.